A single sample is the source of the 17 T cell receptor beta chains below, sequenced in a study of cytotoxic CD8 clonotypes in ibrutinib-treated CLL. TCRdb's table, derived via immunoSEQ multiplex PCR, lists solely in-frame clones and lacks some. The sample includes about 140,000 clones, 77% of them seen just once. The sequenced sample was PBMCs, obtained after 12 months of ibrutinib treatment. The receptors were gathered from a human donor with chronic lymphocytic leukemia.

The chain combines TRBV9 with TRBJ1-2; D might be TRBD1 (6 bases). Germline V gives CDR1 SGDLS, CDR2 YYNGEE. CDR3 size: 13 residues. The V and J ends lost 2 bases and 4 bases respectively, with 9 bases between them. The CDR3 bases are TGTGCCAGCAGCGTCGAGGACAGCTATGGCTACACCTTC. This gives the protein CASSVEDSYGYTF. The full variable domain, its missing parts supplied by reference TRBV9 and TRBJ1-2, is DSGVTQTPKHLITATGQRVTLRCSPRSGDLSVYWYQQSLDQGLQFLIQYYNGEERAKGNILERFSAQQFPDLHSELNLSSLELGDSALYFCASSVEDSYGYTFGSGTRLTVV.

The rearrangement joins TRBV5-1 to TRBJ2-1; D perhaps matches TRBD2 (5 bases). Trimming pared 7 bases from V and 1 base from J, leaving 12 bases between. CDR3 size: 14 residues. CDR1 and CDR2 (germline): SGHRS, YFSETQ. The CDR3 spells CASGSENSYNEQFF. CDR3 bases: TGCGCCAGCGGTAGCGAAAATTCCTACAATGAGCAGTTCTTC.

This chain uses TRBV7-2 with TRBJ1-3; TRBD1 aligns across 7 bases. The J segment lost 7 bases and the V segment lost 1 base, leaving 1 base of the junction unmatched. This CDR3 is 13 amino acids long. Germline-derived CDR1 and CDR2 are SGHTA and FQGNSA. The CDR3 loop reads CASSLGTGNTIYF. CDR3 DNA: TGTGCCAGCAGCTTAGGGACAGGCAACACCATATATTTT. The full variable domain, in which reference TRBV7-2 and TRBJ1-3 provide the parts outside the CDR3, is GAGVSQSPSNKVTEKGKDVELRCDPISGHTALYWYRQSLGQGLEFLIYFQGNSAPDKSGLPSDRFSAERTGGSVSTLTIQRTQQEDSAVYLCASSLGTGNTIYFGEGSWLTVV.

The CDR3 nucleotides are TGCGCCAGCAGCCCCGGACAGGGGGGAGATACGCAGTATTTT. This translates into CASSPGQGGDTQYF. V and J are TRBV5-1 and TRBJ2-3, with 10 bases lining up with TRBD1. Germline V gene data show CDR1 as SGHRS and CDR2 as YFSETQ. After removal of 4 bases from V and 5 bases from J, the junction contained 4 bases not matched to a gene. The CDR3 is made up of 14 amino acids.

This clone was found a few times. The chain combines TRBV9 with TRBJ2-3, with D possibly TRBD2 on 6 matching bases. V was cut by 0 bases and J by 0 bases, with 14 bases left in between. This CDR3 comprises 17 residues. CDR1 and CDR2 (germline): SGDLS, YYNGEE. The CDR3 DNA follows: TGTGCCAGCAGCGTAGTGTCATCCGGGGGAAGCACAGATACGCAGTATTTT. Residues: CASSVVSSGGSTDTQYF.

The chain links TRBV18 to TRBJ1-1; a weak D match, TRBD1 (6 bases). Trimming shortened V by 5 bases and J by 1 base, and 8 bases separated the two germline ends. The CDR3 contains 13 residues. The germline CDR1 and CDR2 sequences are KGHSH and LQKENI. As DNA, the CDR3 is TGTGCCAGCTCATCGGACAGGAACACTGAAGCTTTCTTT. Its translation is CASSSDRNTEAFF.

The chain uses TRBV9 and TRBJ2-2; possibly TRBD1 or TRBD2 for D (5 bases each). Germline V gives CDR1 SGDLS, CDR2 YYNGEE. The CDR3 is made up of 13 amino acids. V dropped 2 bases and J dropped 3 bases, with 5 bases sitting between them. The CDR3: CASSVGDTGELFF. The DNA of the CDR3 is TGTGCCAGCAGCGTGGGGGACACCGGGGAGCTGTTTTTT.

The chain employs TRBV28 and TRBJ2-7; 8 nucleotides agree with TRBD1. Germline assignment: CDR1 MDHEN and CDR2 SYDVKM. This CDR3 contains 15 residues. J lost 9 bases, V lost 5 bases, and 15 bases had no gene match. In DNA form, the CDR3 reads TGTGCCAGCAGTAGACCGGGACAGGCCCTTAATGGGCAGTACTTC. This translates into CASSRPGQALNGQYF.

This clone was observed once. J is TRBJ2-5 and V is TRBV7-9, with a tentative D call TRBD1 (5 bases). V was shortened by 5 bases and J by 0 bases, with 13 bases between the two germline ends. CDR1 SEHNR and CDR2 FQNEAQ come from the germline V gene (reference sequence). There are 15 residues in the CDR3. DNA of the CDR3: TGTGCCAGCAGCCCATGGGGCAGTAACCAAGAGACCCAGTACTTC. Amino acid sequence: CASSPWGSNQETQYF. The whole variable domain, filled in from reference TRBV7-9 and TRBJ2-5, reads DTGVSQNPRHKITKRGQNVTFRCDPISEHNRLYWYRQTLGQGPEFLTYFQNEAQLEKSRLLSDRFSAERPKGSFSTLEIQRTEQGDSAMYLCASSPWGSNQETQYFGPGTRLLVL.

The chain links TRBV7-2 to TRBJ2-1, with D hard to call. Germline CDR1 SGHTA, CDR2 FQGNSA. The CDR3 length is 15 residues. The V end lost 2 bases, the J end lost 6 bases, and 14 bases lay between the germline ends. CDR3 region: CASSLPRWYPNEQFF. The CDR3 coding sequence is TGTGCCAGCAGCTTACCGAGATGGTACCCCAATGAGCAGTTCTTC. Full variable domain (outside the CDR3, taken from reference TRBV7-2 and TRBJ2-1): GAGVSQSPSNKVTEKGKDVELRCDPISGHTALYWYRQSLGQGLEFLIYFQGNSAPDKSGLPSDRFSAERTGGSVSTLTIQRTQQEDSAVYLCASSLPRWYPNEQFFGPGTRLTVL.

J is TRBJ1-1 and V is TRBV15, with a possible D match to TRBD1 (6 bases). This CDR3 region has 15 residues. In germline, CDR1 is LNHNV, CDR2 YYDKDF (reference sequence). The V end lost 3 bases, the J end lost 4 bases, and 15 bases lay between the germline ends. The CDR3, as DNA: TGTGCCACCAGCAGGGTACTTGAGGGGGGCACTGAAGCTTTCTTT. Translated: CATSRVLEGGTEAFF.

For this clone: This sample also contains other DNA sequences that code for the same CDR3. This chain connects TRBV10-3 to TRBJ2-1; tentatively, D is TRBD1 (5 bases). The germline CDR1 and CDR2 sequences are ENHRY and SYGVKD. With 3 bases removed from V and 4 bases from J, the gap between germline ends came to 7 bases. The CDR3 spans 13 residues. The CDR3 sequence is CAISDDRYNEQFF. DNA of the CDR3: TGTGCCATCAGTGATGACAGATACAATGAGCAGTTCTTC.

The rearrangement links TRBV13 to TRBJ1-1, with D possibly TRBD1 on 5 matching bases. The CDR3 contains 15 residues. The V and J ends lost 5 bases and 4 bases respectively, with 17 bases between them. Germline CDR1 PRHDT, CDR2 FYEKMQ (reference sequence). CDR3 loop: CASSPGRGETTEAFF. As DNA, the CDR3 is TGTGCCAGCAGCCCGGGCCGGGGGGAAACCACTGAAGCTTTCTTT. Filled out from reference TRBV13 and TRBJ1-1, the complete variable domain reads AAGVIQSPRHLIKEKRETATLKCYPIPRHDTVYWYQQGPGQDPQFLISFYEKMQSDKGSIPDRFSAQQFSDYHSELNMSSLELGDSALYFCASSPGRGETTEAFFGQGTRLTVV.

The chain combines TRBV5-1 with TRBJ1-2, with TRBD1 matching 8 bases. CDR1 and CDR2 from the germline V gene are SGHRS and YFSETQ. There are 14 residues in the CDR3. Germline trimming cut 0 bases from V and 8 bases from J; bases unmatched to any gene: 6. CDR3 protein: CASSLDRGFEGYTF. The CDR3 nucleotides are TGCGCCAGCAGCTTGGACAGGGGGTTTGAGGGCTACACCTTC.

The chain combines TRBV27 with TRBJ2-7, with 7 bases that match TRBD1. Germline CDR1 and CDR2: MNHEY and SMNVEV (reference sequence). The CDR3 spans 14 residues. After removal of 5 bases from V and 2 bases from J, the junction contained 6 bases not matched to a gene. In nucleotides, the CDR3 is TGTGCCAGCAGTCGCGGACAGGACCCCTACGAGCAGTACTTC. It specifies CASSRGQDPYEQYF.

This rearrangement joins TRBV11-2 to TRBJ2-7; TRBD2 matches at 8 bases. Trimming removed 1 base from V and 3 bases from J; junction bases left unmatched: 5. Per the germline V gene, CDR1 is SGHAT and CDR2 is FQNNGV. The CDR3 contains 15 residues. CDR3 sequence: CASSLGTSSHYEQYF. The CDR3, as DNA: TGTGCCAGCAGCTTAGGGACTAGCAGCCACTACGAGCAGTACTTC. The full variable domain, rest sourced from reference TRBV11-2 and TRBJ2-7, is EAGVAQSPRYKIIEKRQSVAFWCNPISGHATLYWYQQILGQGPKLLIQFQNNGVVDDSQLPKDRFSAERLKGVDSTLKIQPAKLEDSAVYLCASSLGTSSHYEQYFGPGTRLTVT.

Turning to this clone: This clone may be a read error of a much larger clone one base away. This specimen includes other DNA sequences encoding the same CDR3. The rearrangement uses TRBV5-1 and TRBJ2-7, with D hard to call. Trimming shortened V by 2 bases and J by 3 bases, and 6 bases separated the two germline ends. The V gene's germline CDR1 is SGHRS and CDR2 YFSETQ. The CDR3 contains 12 residues. CDR3 in amino acids: CASSLQGYEQYF. The DNA for the CDR3 is TGCGCCAGCAGCTTACAAGGCTACGAGCAGTACTTC.